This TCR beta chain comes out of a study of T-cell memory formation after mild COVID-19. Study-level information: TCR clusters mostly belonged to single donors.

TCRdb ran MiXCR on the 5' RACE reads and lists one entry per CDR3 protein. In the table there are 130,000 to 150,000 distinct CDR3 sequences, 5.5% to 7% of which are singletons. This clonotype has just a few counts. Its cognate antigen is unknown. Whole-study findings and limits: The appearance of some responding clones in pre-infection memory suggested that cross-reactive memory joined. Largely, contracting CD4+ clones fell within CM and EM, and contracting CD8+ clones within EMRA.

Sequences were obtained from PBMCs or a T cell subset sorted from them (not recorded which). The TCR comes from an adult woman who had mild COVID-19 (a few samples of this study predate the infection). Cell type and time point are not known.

CDR3 residues: CASTHSRHGYGYTF. The CDR3 DNA is TGTGCCAGCACCCATTCAAGGCACGGCTATGGCTACACCTTC. The chain recombines TRBV12-3 or TRBV12-4 with TRBJ1-2; D is ambiguous. This CDR3 is built from 14 residues. Trimming cost V 7 bases and J 4 bases, with 16 bases left between them.